The 21 T cell receptor beta chains presented below share a single source sample, sequenced in a study of CD8 T cells in ankylosing spondylitis. TCRdb redid the calling of the 5' RACE reads with MiXCR, one entry per CDR3 protein. The sample comprises fewer than 550,000 distinct CDR3 sequences, approximately 5.3% of which are singletons, and 3% to 4% rests with the top ten. Their recognized antigens are unknown. Whole-study findings and limits: In ankylosing spondylitis blood, a motif of roughly 8 highly homologous TCR beta variants appeared characteristic.

Sequencing was done on a sample of blood, either unsorted or a sorted T cell fraction (not recorded which). The receptors originated from a male donor with ankylosing spondylitis.

This clonotype occurred many times. V gene TRBV20-1 combines with J gene TRBJ2-1; 8 nucleotides agree with TRBD2. With 3 bases clipped from V and 9 bases from J, the junction kept 7 bases outside the gene matches. This CDR3 comprises 13 residues. CDR1 and CDR2 from the germline V gene are DFQATT and SNEGSKA (reference sequence). The CDR3 loop reads CSARSRREVEQFF. In nucleotides, the CDR3 is TGCAGTGCTAGGTCTAGGCGGGAGGTTGAGCAGTTCTTC.

This clonotype appeared many times. This chain connects TRBV6-1 to TRBJ2-5, with D maybe TRBD2 (6 bases). The germline V gene encodes CDR1 MNHNS and CDR2 SASEGT. V was pared by 3 bases and J by 0 bases, with 11 bases between. The CDR3 sequence is 15 residues long. CDR3 in DNA: TGTGCCAGCAGTGACCGGGACTGGTACCAAGAGACCCAGTACTTC. Translation: CASSDRDWYQETQYF.

This clonotype was recorded at least ten times. V and J are TRBV15 and TRBJ1-1; 7 bases align to TRBD1. This CDR3 contains 13 residues. Germline V lookup: CDR1 LNHNV, CDR2 YYDKDF (reference sequence). V lost 4 bases and J lost 10; bases outside the gene matches: 9. CDR3 DNA: TGTGCCACCAGCATCAACAGGGGTCTCGTAGCTTTCTTT. This gives the protein CATSINRGLVAFF.

This clonotype was picked up many times. This chain connects TRBV20-1 to TRBJ1-2; D is perhaps TRBD1 (5 bases). V lost 2 bases to trimming and J lost 2 bases, with 9 bases between them. The germline CDR1 and CDR2 sequences are DFQATT and SNEGSKA (reference sequence). CDR3 length equals 13 residues. The CDR3: CSARLTENYGYTF. CDR3 DNA: TGCAGTGCTAGACTGACAGAAAACTATGGCTACACCTTC.

This clonotype was found many times. The chain uses TRBV20-1 and TRBJ1-2; 7 bases align to TRBD1. The CDR3 runs 16 residues. Germline V gives CDR1 DFQATT, CDR2 SNEGSKA (reference sequence). Trimming removed 4 bases from V and 4 bases from J; junction bases left unmatched: 15. The CDR3 here is CSAKGGDRAELYGYTF. The CDR3 nucleotides are TGCAGTGCTAAGGGGGGCGACAGGGCCGAACTCTATGGCTACACCTTC.

This clonotype was detected many times. This chain connects TRBV27 to TRBJ2-2, with 7 bases identical to TRBD1. The CDR3 loop spans 14 amino acids. Germline CDR1 is MNHEY and CDR2 is SMNVEV (reference sequence). Germline trimming cut 5 bases from V and 6 bases from J; bases unmatched to any gene: 6. As DNA, the CDR3 is TGTGCCAGCAGTCAAACCAGGGGGTCCGGGGAGCTGTTTTTT. Translating gives CASSQTRGSGELFF.

This clonotype came up many times. The rearrangement links TRBV18 to TRBJ1-5, with TRBD1 as a possible D gene (6 bases). Looked up from germline, CDR1 is KGHSH and CDR2 is LQKENI. The CDR3 spans 13 residues. The ends were cut back, 5 bases at V and 5 bases at J, with 10 bases in the middle. This chain's CDR3 is CASSGTQDQPQHF. In nucleotides, the CDR3 is TGTGCCAGCTCAGGGACACAGGATCAGCCCCAGCATTTT.

This clonotype was detected many times. This rearrangement joins TRBV4-3 to TRBJ2-7; 13 nucleotides align to TRBD2. Per the germline V gene, CDR1 is LGHNA and CDR2 is YSLEER. V shed 3 bases, J shed 5 bases, and the junction held 4 bases outside the gene matches. The CDR3 spans 15 residues. The CDR3 is CASSHGTSGVNEQYF. In nucleotides, the CDR3 is TGCGCCAGCAGCCACGGGACTAGCGGGGTTAACGAGCAGTACTTC.

At least ten counts were recorded for this clonotype. The J gene is TRBJ2-7, the V gene TRBV7-6, with 8 bases aligning to TRBD2. The CDR3 extends over 14 amino acids. V trimming: 5 bases; J trimming: 3 bases; junction bases outside the gene matches: 6. CDR1 and CDR2 (germline): SGHVS, FNYEAQ. The CDR3 nucleotides read TGTGCCAGCAGCCAAGCGGGAGAAGGCTACGAGCAGTACTTC. Translated, it gives CASSQAGEGYEQYF.

This clonotype was counted a few times. The chain combines TRBV14 with TRBJ2-7; TRBD1 might be the D (6 bases). Germline V gene sequence: CDR1 SGHDN, CDR2 FVKESK. The CDR3 runs to 17 residues. V was pared by 0 bases and J by 0 bases, with 15 bases between. The CDR3 loop reads CASSQDPKGVSSYEQYF. In DNA, the CDR3 is TGTGCCAGCAGCCAAGATCCGAAGGGGGTAAGCTCCTACGAGCAGTACTTC. The whole variable domain, filled in from reference TRBV14 and TRBJ2-7, reads EAGVTQFPSHSVIEKGQTVTLRCDPISGHDNLYWYRRVMGKEIKFLLHFVKESKQDESGMPNNRFLAERTGGTYSTLKVQPAELEDSGVYFCASSQDPKGVSSYEQYFGPGTRLTVT.

The sample holds many counts of this clonotype. This CDR3 reads CSASGQAGYRGYTF. CDR3 nucleotides: TGCAGTGCTTCAGGGCAGGCAGGGTATAGAGGCTACACCTTC. The V and J genes are TRBV20-1 and TRBJ1-2; a possible D gene is TRBD1 (5 bases). Germline V gene sequence: CDR1 DFQATT, CDR2 SNEGSKA (reference sequence). The CDR3 covers 14 residues. Trimming removed 5 bases from V and 8 bases from J, with 21 bases in between.

Only a few counts were recorded for this clonotype. The V gene is TRBV5-1, the J gene TRBJ2-2, with D possibly matching TRBD1 (6 bases). Germline CDR1 reads SGHRS; CDR2 reads YFSETQ. This CDR3 is built from 16 residues. V shed 4 bases and J shed 0 bases, with 13 bases lying between them. DNA for the CDR3: TGCGCCAGCAGCGCCACAGGGCCTCCGAACACCGGGGAGCTGTTTTTT. Translating it yields CASSATGPPNTGELFF.

This clonotype was observed at least ten times. The CDR3 loop reads CSVGQGTYEQYF. In DNA form, the CDR3 reads TGCAGCGTTGGACAGGGGACCTACGAGCAGTACTTC. The chain carries TRBV29-1 and TRBJ2-7, with TRBD1 matching 8 bases. The CDR3 is 12 amino acids. Germline V gene data show CDR1 as SQVTM and CDR2 as ANQGSEA. J was trimmed by 2 bases and V by 4 bases; bases with no gene match: 1.

This clonotype was observed at least ten times. The gene calls are TRBV6-2 or TRBV6-3 and TRBJ2-7; 8 bases are shared with TRBD1. CDR3 size: 16 residues. The V and J ends lost 6 bases and 6 bases, in that order; junction bases with no gene match: 16. From germline, CDR1 is MNHEY and CDR2 SVGEGT. The CDR3 DNA sequence: TGTGCCAGCAGCCTCCGGGGACAGGCCCTGATTTTCGAGCAGTACTTC. Its translation: CASSLRGQALIFEQYF.

There are many counts of this clonotype. The genes are TRBV7-9 and TRBJ2-7; possibly TRBD2 for D (5 bases). CDR3 size: 14 residues. The germline CDR1 and CDR2 sequences are SEHNR and FQNEAQ (reference sequence). The V end lost 8 bases, the J end lost 0 bases, and 14 bases lay between the germline ends. This CDR3 is CASVSAASSYEQYF. The CDR3 DNA follows: TGTGCCAGCGTTTCAGCGGCTAGCTCCTACGAGCAGTACTTC.

There are many counts of this clonotype. CDR3 DNA sequence: TGCGCCAGCAGCTTGGCCTCAGGGAGAAACAATGAGCAGTTCTTC. It specifies CASSLASGRNNEQFF. V and J are TRBV5-1 and TRBJ2-1; D is perhaps TRBD1 or TRBD2 (5 bases each). The CDR3 is made up of 15 amino acids. V was trimmed by 0 bases and J by 5 bases, leaving 12 bases between them. Germline CDR1 is SGHRS and CDR2 is YFSETQ.

This clonotype has ten or more counts. The V gene is TRBV6-1, the J gene TRBJ1-3; maybe TRBD1 (6 bases). Germline lookup yields CDR1 MNHNS and CDR2 SASEGT. CDR3 size: 15 residues. The V end lost 7 bases, the J end lost 0 bases, and 13 bases lay between the germline ends. The CDR3 DNA reads as TGTGCCAGCATGCCTACAGGGAGCTCTGGAAACACCATATATTTT. It translates to CASMPTGSSGNTIYF.

This clonotype appeared many times. This chain joins TRBV3-1 and TRBJ1-6; D unclear. The CDR3 spans 16 residues. Trimming removed 0 bases from V and 10 bases from J, with 16 bases in between. Germline CDR1 LGHDT, CDR2 YNNKEL (reference sequence). CDR3 sequence reads: CASSQDFPGNGSPLHF. As DNA, the CDR3 is TGTGCCAGCAGCCAAGATTTCCCTGGGAATGGATCACCCCTCCACTTT. Together with reference TRBV3-1 and TRBJ1-6, the CDR3 gives the full variable domain: DTAVSQTPKYLVTQMGNDKSIKCEQNLGHDTMYWYKQDSKKFLKIMFSYNNKELIINETVPNRFSPKSPDKAHLNLHINSLELGDSAVYFCASSQDFPGNGSPLHFGNGTRLTVT.

This clonotype was recorded at least ten times. Written as DNA, the CDR3 is TGCGCCAGCAGCTCGGGGTTCATGCTCGGTCTCGATGAGCAGTTCTTC. This sequence encodes CASSSGFMLGLDEQFF. The J gene is TRBJ2-1, the V gene TRBV5-1; TRBD2 is a possible D gene (5 bases). The CDR3 has 16 residues. Germline CDR1 reads SGHRS; CDR2 reads YFSETQ. V dropped 3 bases and J dropped 8 bases, with 21 bases sitting between them.

This clonotype was recorded many times. The chain uses TRBV12-3 or TRBV12-4 and TRBJ1-3, with 7 bases matching TRBD1. CDR3 length: 16 residues. V lost 5 bases and J lost 5; bases outside the gene matches: 12. The CDR3 coding sequence is TGTGCCAGCAGTCCATGGGAGGGGGCGAGGCGAAACACCATATATTTT. Its protein product is CASSPWEGARRNTIYF.

This clonotype was observed many times. The rearrangement links TRBV9 to TRBJ2-2; 10 nucleotides align to TRBD1. The germline V gene has CDR1 SGDLS and CDR2 YYNGEE. This CDR3 comprises 15 residues. Trimming at V came to 3 bases and at J to 4 bases, leaving 3 bases not matched to a gene. The CDR3 loop is CASSEDRGLTGELFF. In DNA, the CDR3 is TGTGCCAGCAGCGAAGACAGGGGGCTCACCGGGGAGCTGTTTTTT.